This is a list of T cell receptor beta chains from one sample in a study of PD-1 blockade in classical Hodgkin lymphoma. Some clones are missing from TCRdb's copy, which holds only in-frame ones; the method was immunoSEQ multiplex PCR. The top ten hold around 0.58% of the sample, which has around 30,000 clones, roughly 80% seen once. Sequenced here: CD4+ T cells from blood, sampled before the fourth cycle of nivolumab. The receptors derive from a human donor with classical Hodgkin lymphoma. The CDR3 runs from the conserved cysteine through the conserved F or W. Fields, in order: J gene, D gene, clone size, V gene, CDR3 protein, CDR3 DNA. The D gene is left open where the match is weak. Where a row states a size, it is once, few, many or the class of an expanded clone; other rows omit it.

j_call: TRBJ2-2
d_call: .
clone_size: .
v_call: TRBV6-6
cdr3_aa: CASRDAPVATGELFF
cdr3_nt: TGTGCCAGTCGGGACGCGCCCGTCGCAACCGGGGAGCTGTTTTTT

j_call: TRBJ2-5
d_call: TRBD2
clone_size: .
v_call: TRBV5-1
cdr3_aa: CASSLSAGGGETQYF
cdr3_nt: TGCGCCAGCAGCTTGTCGGCGGGGGGCGGAGAGACCCAGTACTTC

j_call: TRBJ2-7
d_call: TRBD1
clone_size: .
v_call: TRBV7-9
cdr3_aa: CASSSTGDRGYEQYF
cdr3_nt: TGTGCCAGCAGCTCTACAGGGGACAGAGGGTACGAGCAGTACTTC

j_call: TRBJ2-1
d_call: TRBD2
clone_size: .
v_call: TRBV5-1
cdr3_aa: CASSLSASGGHNEQFF
cdr3_nt: TGCGCCAGCAGCTTGTCCGCTAGCGGGGGCCACAATGAGCAGTTCTTC

j_call: TRBJ1-5
d_call: TRBD1
clone_size: .
v_call: TRBV6-6
cdr3_aa: CASSYSGTDGNQPQHF
cdr3_nt: TGTGCCAGCAGTTACTCGGGGACAGACGGCAATCAGCCCCAGCATTTT

j_call: TRBJ2-2
d_call: .
clone_size: few
v_call: TRBV6-5
cdr3_aa: CASSSSGSGTGELFF
cdr3_nt: TGTGCCAGCAGCTCCTCAGGGTCGGGTACCGGGGAGCTGTTTTTT

j_call: TRBJ1-1
d_call: .
clone_size: .
v_call: TRBV11-2
cdr3_aa: CASSSLKKGFSGAGTEAFF
cdr3_nt: TGTGCCAGCTCCAGCTTGAAGAAGGGGTTCTCAGGGGCGGGCACTGAAGCTTTCTTT

j_call: TRBJ2-7
d_call: .
clone_size: once
v_call: TRBV9
cdr3_aa: CASSVAGGFYEQYF
cdr3_nt: TGTGCCAGCAGCGTAGCTGGGGGGTTCTACGAGCAGTACTTC

j_call: TRBJ2-7
d_call: .
clone_size: .
v_call: TRBV6-5
cdr3_aa: CASSYSRGSYEQYF
cdr3_nt: TGTGCCAGCAGTTACTCCCGGGGTTCCTACGAGCAGTACTTC

j_call: TRBJ2-7
d_call: TRBD1
clone_size: .
v_call: TRBV7-6
cdr3_aa: CASSPAGQGRSYEQYF
cdr3_nt: TGTGCCAGCAGCCCTGCCGGACAGGGGCGTTCCTACGAGCAGTACTTC

j_call: TRBJ1-1
d_call: .
clone_size: .
v_call: TRBV11-2
cdr3_aa: CASSLTTVGEAFF
cdr3_nt: TGTGCCAGCAGCCTAACCACCGTAGGGGAAGCTTTCTTT

j_call: TRBJ1-1
d_call: .
clone_size: .
v_call: TRBV2
cdr3_aa: CASSEDGRYRRAFF
cdr3_nt: TGTGCCAGCAGTGAAGATGGGAGGTACCGAAGAGCTTTCTTT

j_call: TRBJ2-1
d_call: TRBD2
clone_size: once
v_call: TRBV6-6
cdr3_aa: CASIREGGLAANEQFF
cdr3_nt: TGTGCCAGCATCCGAGAGGGTGGACTAGCGGCCAATGAGCAGTTCTTC

j_call: TRBJ1-2
d_call: TRBD1
clone_size: .
v_call: TRBV5-1
cdr3_aa: CASSLAKPGQDGYTF
cdr3_nt: TGCGCCAGCAGCTTGGCCAAGCCGGGACAGGATGGCTACACCTTC

j_call: TRBJ1-3
d_call: .
clone_size: .
v_call: TRBV5-1
cdr3_aa: CASSARGFGNTIYF
cdr3_nt: TGCGCCAGCAGCGCAAGGGGGTTCGGAAACACCATATATTTT

j_call: TRBJ1-2
d_call: TRBD1
clone_size: .
v_call: TRBV7-9
cdr3_aa: CASSTGQAYGYTF
cdr3_nt: TGTGCCAGCAGTACCGGACAGGCGTATGGTTACACCTTC

j_call: TRBJ1-1
d_call: .
clone_size: .
v_call: TRBV4-1
cdr3_aa: CASSQVGRGTEAFF
cdr3_nt: TGCGCCAGCAGCCAAGTCGGGAGGGGCACTGAAGCTTTCTTT

j_call: TRBJ1-1
d_call: .
clone_size: .
v_call: TRBV5-1
cdr3_aa: CASSSGIGTEAFF
cdr3_nt: TGCGCCAGCAGCTCCGGGATCGGGACTGAAGCTTTCTTT

j_call: TRBJ2-7
d_call: .
clone_size: .
v_call: TRBV11-2
cdr3_aa: CASSLAGPDEQYF
cdr3_nt: TGTGCCAGCAGCTTAGCCGGACCGGACGAGCAGTACTTC

j_call: TRBJ2-1
d_call: TRBD2
clone_size: .
v_call: TRBV5-1
cdr3_aa: CASSLEGTSGNEQFF
cdr3_nt: TGCGCCAGCAGCTTGGAGGGGACTAGCGGCAATGAGCAGTTCTTC

j_call: TRBJ2-5
d_call: TRBD1
clone_size: .
v_call: TRBV19
cdr3_aa: CASRKQGAETQYF
cdr3_nt: TGTGCCAGTAGAAAACAGGGGGCAGAGACCCAGTACTTC

j_call: TRBJ2-7
d_call: .
clone_size: .
v_call: TRBV5-1
cdr3_aa: CASSFQAEGSEQYF
cdr3_nt: TGCGCCAGCAGCTTTCAAGCAGAAGGGTCCGAGCAGTACTTC

j_call: TRBJ2-5
d_call: .
clone_size: .
v_call: TRBV7-9
cdr3_aa: CASSLVGTKTQYF
cdr3_nt: TGTGCCAGCAGCTTAGTGGGGACAAAGACCCAGTACTTC

j_call: TRBJ1-2
d_call: .
clone_size: .
v_call: TRBV18
cdr3_aa: CASSPGPNYGYTF
cdr3_nt: TGTGCCAGCTCACCGGGACCGAACTATGGCTACACCTTC

j_call: TRBJ1-3
d_call: .
clone_size: .
v_call: TRBV28
cdr3_aa: CASTWGVANTIYF
cdr3_nt: TGTGCCAGCACTTGGGGGGTGGCGAACACCATATATTTT

j_call: TRBJ2-5
d_call: TRBD2
clone_size: .
v_call: TRBV5-1
cdr3_aa: CASSPGGNQETQYF
cdr3_nt: TGCGCCAGCAGCCCGGGGGGGAACCAAGAGACCCAGTACTTC

j_call: TRBJ2-7
d_call: .
clone_size: .
v_call: TRBV18
cdr3_aa: CASSPLDGSYEQYF
cdr3_nt: TGTGCCAGCTCACCACTAGACGGCTCCTACGAGCAGTACTTC

j_call: TRBJ2-2
d_call: TRBD1
clone_size: .
v_call: TRBV5-1
cdr3_aa: CASSPGTANTGELFF
cdr3_nt: TGCGCCAGCAGCCCTGGGACAGCGAACACCGGGGAGCTGTTTTTT

j_call: TRBJ1-6
d_call: TRBD1
clone_size: .
v_call: TRBV5-1
cdr3_aa: CASSLEGTGPLPLHF
cdr3_nt: TGCGCCAGCAGCTTGGAAGGGACAGGCCCCTTACCCCTCCACTTT

j_call: TRBJ2-1
d_call: TRBD1
clone_size: .
v_call: TRBV7-9
cdr3_aa: CASSLAGTARGPFF
cdr3_nt: TGTGCCAGCAGCTTAGCCGGGACAGCTAGGGGCCCGTTCTTC

j_call: TRBJ2-4
d_call: .
clone_size: .
v_call: TRBV19
cdr3_aa: CASSAGRAIQYF
cdr3_nt: TGTGCCAGTAGTGCGGGTAGGGCCATTCAGTACTTC

j_call: TRBJ1-2
d_call: .
clone_size: few
v_call: TRBV2
cdr3_aa: CASSPASGGSYGYTF
cdr3_nt: TGTGCCAGCAGTCCTGCATCGGGGGGGTCCTATGGCTACACCTTC

j_call: TRBJ2-5
d_call: .
clone_size: .
v_call: TRBV5-1
cdr3_aa: CASSFAGAETQYF
cdr3_nt: TGCGCCAGCAGCTTTGCGGGGGCTGAGACCCAGTACTTC

j_call: TRBJ1-2
d_call: TRBD1
clone_size: .
v_call: TRBV19
cdr3_aa: CASSIPGQGAGGYTF
cdr3_nt: TGTGCCAGTAGTATTCCGGGACAGGGGGCCGGCGGCTACACCTTC

j_call: TRBJ1-1
d_call: .
clone_size: few
v_call: TRBV19
cdr3_aa: CASRLTREAFF
cdr3_nt: TGTGCCAGTAGATTGACTCGCGAAGCTTTCTTT

j_call: TRBJ1-4
d_call: .
clone_size: .
v_call: TRBV5-1
cdr3_aa: CASSLEGSTNEKLFF
cdr3_nt: TGCGCCAGCAGCTTGGAAGGGTCTACTAATGAAAAACTGTTTTTT

j_call: TRBJ2-2
d_call: .
clone_size: .
v_call: TRBV5-1
cdr3_aa: CASSLSWVAGELFF
cdr3_nt: TGCGCCAGCAGCTTGTCTTGGGTCGCCGGGGAGCTGTTTTTT

j_call: TRBJ1-5
d_call: .
clone_size: .
v_call: TRBV5-1
cdr3_aa: CASRPDPSGTQPQHF
cdr3_nt: TGCGCCAGCAGACCAGACCCCTCCGGGACTCAGCCCCAGCATTTT

j_call: TRBJ1-1
d_call: .
clone_size: .
v_call: TRBV7-2
cdr3_aa: CASSLVPGYTEAFF
cdr3_nt: TGTGCCAGCAGCTTAGTGCCGGGGTACACTGAAGCTTTCTTT

j_call: TRBJ1-5
d_call: .
clone_size: .
v_call: TRBV7-9
cdr3_aa: CASSAAGAGQPQHF
cdr3_nt: TGTGCCAGCAGCGCCGCTGGGGCCGGACAGCCCCAGCATTTT

j_call: TRBJ2-3
d_call: .
clone_size: .
v_call: TRBV5-4
cdr3_aa: CASSLDPSGTDTQYF
cdr3_nt: TGTGCCAGCAGCTTGGACCCTAGCGGCACAGATACGCAGTATTTT